The 27 T cell receptor beta chains listed next were all sequenced from one sample in a study of shared clonotypes between healthy human individuals. Naive CD8 cells, CD45RO-negative and positively selected for CCR7, excluded terminally differentiated effector memory CD45RA+ cells. The data were produced by immunoSEQ multiplex PCR, yet TCRdb's version contains in-frame clones alone and is incomplete. The sample has approximately 810,000 clones; nearly 95% are singletons. What was sequenced was naive CD8+ T cells sorted from blood. The receptor set was obtained from a man aged 30 to 39 in good health.

The rearrangement uses TRBV27 and TRBJ2-4; D perhaps matches TRBD1 (6 bases). Germline V lookup: CDR1 MNHEY, CDR2 SMNVEV (reference sequence). This CDR3 spans 15 amino acids. Between the trimmed V and J ends, which lost 6 bases and 4 bases, there was a span of 16 bases. In DNA form, the CDR3 reads TGTGCCAGCAGGTATCACAGGGATCAGAAAAACATTCAGTACTTC. Protein sequence: CASRYHRDQKNIQYF.

The CDR3 bases are TGTGCCAGCATGGCGGGCTCCTACAATGAGCAGTTCTTC. Its translation is CASMAGSYNEQFF. The chain recombines TRBV7-9 with TRBJ2-1; a possible D gene is TRBD2 (5 bases). With 7 bases removed from V and 0 bases from J, the gap between germline ends came to 7 bases. Per germline, CDR1 SEHNR and CDR2 FQNEAQ (reference sequence). This CDR3 has 13 residues.

This rearrangement joins TRBV7-9 to TRBJ1-1, with 8 bases lining up with TRBD1. Germline CDR1 is SEHNR and CDR2 is FQNEAQ (reference sequence). V lost 3 bases, J lost 8 bases, and 5 bases stayed unmatched. This CDR3 is 13 amino acids long. The CDR3 spells CASSFQGAREAFF. DNA for the CDR3: TGTGCCAGCAGCTTCCAGGGGGCGCGGGAAGCTTTCTTT.

As regards this clone: Other DNA sequences from this sample encode an identical CDR3 as well. The chain has TRBV4-1 and TRBJ2-7, with D perhaps matching TRBD2 (6 bases). This CDR3 spans 15 amino acids. Germline V gives CDR1 MGHRA, CDR2 YSYEKL. Trimming pared 1 base from V and 1 base from J, leaving 11 bases between. CDR3 DNA sequence: TGCGCCAGCAGCCAAGTTAGCGGAGCTTCCTACGAGCAGTACTTC. It codes for CASSQVSGASYEQYF.

Note on this clone: The same CDR3 also results from other DNA sequences found in this sample. The chain recombines TRBV29-1 with TRBJ2-1; the D is unclear. The CDR3 has 11 amino acids. V was cut by 3 bases and J by 3 bases, with 3 bases left in between. CDR1 is SQVTM, CDR2 ANQGSEA, per germline. CDR3 nucleotides: TGCAGCGTTGACAGCTACAATGAGCAGTTCTTC. As protein: CSVDSYNEQFF.

The chain combines TRBV2 with TRBJ2-5; no reliable D call. The germline CDR1 and CDR2 sequences are SNHLY and FYNNEI. The CDR3 has 13 amino acids. V was shortened by 7 bases and J by 2 bases, with 11 bases between the two germline ends. CDR3 coding DNA: TGTGCCAGCATTATCCAAGTACAAGAGACCCAGTACTTC. This sequence encodes CASIIQVQETQYF.

The chain carries TRBV5-6 and TRBJ1-2; no clear D. This CDR3 is 13 amino acids long. Germline V CDR1 and CDR2: SGHDT, YYEEEE. V was shortened by 0 bases and J by 7 bases, with 10 bases between the two germline ends. CDR3 nucleotide sequence: TGTGCCAGCAGCTTGGCCGGCCCGACTGGCTACACCTTC. Protein product: CASSLAGPTGYTF.

CDR3 protein: CASRKTGAYEQYF. CDR3 DNA: TGTGCCAGCAGGAAGACAGGGGCCTACGAGCAGTACTTC. This chain joins TRBV2 and TRBJ2-7; 8 bases are shared with TRBD1. CDR3 size: 13 residues. Germline-derived CDR1 and CDR2 are SNHLY and FYNNEI. Trimming took 6 bases from V and 2 from J; bases not matched to a gene: 3. The full variable domain, completed using reference TRBV2 and TRBJ2-7, is EPEVTQTPSHQVTQMGQEVILRCVPISNHLYFYWYRQILGQKVEFLVSFYNNEISEKSEIFDDQFSVERPDGSNFTLKIRSTKLEDSAMYFCASRKTGAYEQYFGPGTRLTVT.

This clone was seen a few times. The J gene is TRBJ2-1, the V gene TRBV7-9; D unresolved. Trimming removed 2 bases at V and 9 bases at J, with 8 bases between. This CDR3 has 12 residues. CDR1 and CDR2 (germline): SEHNR, FQNEAQ (reference sequence). Here the CDR3 DNA reads TGTGCCAGCAGCTTAACCAGAGGTGAGCAGTTCTTC. This sequence encodes CASSLTRGEQFF.

V usage is TRBV7-9 and J usage is TRBJ1-1; D call uncertain. Germline lookup yields CDR1 SEHNR and CDR2 FQNEAQ (reference sequence). The CDR3 has 15 amino acids. Deletions cut 4 bases from V and 3 bases from J, with 15 bases between. CDR3 coding DNA: TGTGCCAGCAGCTCCACGGGCCATGGGGACACTGAAGCTTTCTTT. Its translation: CASSSTGHGDTEAFF.

This clone has only one observation. This sequence joins TRBV5-6 and TRBJ1-1; possibly TRBD1 for D (5 bases). CDR1 SGHDT and CDR2 YYEEEE come from the germline V gene. The CDR3 has 13 residues. The V end was cut by 0 bases, the J end by 8 bases, with 11 bases between. CDR3 DNA sequence: TGTGCCAGCAGCTTGGATAGGGGACGGGAAGCTTTCTTT. As protein: CASSLDRGREAFF.

This chain connects TRBV7-9 to TRBJ2-7, with D perhaps matching TRBD1 or TRBD2 (5 bases each). V lost 6 bases to trimming and J lost 5 bases, with 20 bases between them. Germline-derived CDR1 and CDR2 are SEHNR and FQNEAQ (reference sequence). This CDR3 spans 15 amino acids. The CDR3 coding sequence is TGTGCCAGCAGAGTAGCCGGGACCATTAAAGACGAGCAGTACTTC. It specifies CASRVAGTIKDEQYF. Combining the CDR3 with reference TRBV7-9 and TRBJ2-7 gives the whole variable domain DTGVSQNPRHKITKRGQNVTFRCDPISEHNRLYWYRQTLGQGPEFLTYFQNEAQLEKSRLLSDRFSAERPKGSFSTLEIQRTEQGDSAMYLCASRVAGTIKDEQYFGPGTRLTVT.

The rearrangement uses TRBV7-9 and TRBJ2-7; D may be TRBD2 (5 bases). The CDR3 is 15 amino acids. V gave up 5 bases and J gave up 5 bases, with 19 bases separating them. Germline V gives CDR1 SEHNR, CDR2 FQNEAQ (reference sequence). DNA for the CDR3: TGTGCCAGCAGCCTTAAGTGGGCTAGCTCTGACGAGCAGTACTTC. Translating gives CASSLKWASSDEQYF.

The rearrangement links TRBV27 to TRBJ2-1, with D unresolved. This CDR3 has 16 amino acids. V lost 0 bases and J lost 4, with 13 bases in between. From germline, CDR1 is MNHEY and CDR2 SMNVEV (reference sequence). The CDR3 reads CASSLSTGRYYNEQFF. In DNA, the CDR3 is TGTGCCAGCAGTTTATCAACCGGGCGCTATTACAATGAGCAGTTCTTC.

The genes are TRBV4-1 and TRBJ2-3; D remains unclear. Germline lookup yields CDR1 MGHRA and CDR2 YSYEKL. V gave up 8 bases and J gave up 2 bases, with 14 bases separating them. The CDR3 has 14 residues. The chain's CDR3 is CASGFDPYTDTQYF. The DNA for the CDR3 is TGCGCCAGCGGGTTTGACCCGTACACAGATACGCAGTATTTT.

The chain joins TRBV6-5 to TRBJ1-1; D possibly corresponds to TRBD1 (5 bases). Trimming took 7 bases from V and 4 from J, leaving 10 bases between them. Germline CDR1 reads MNHEY; CDR2 reads SVGAGI. This CDR3 is built from 12 residues. In DNA form, the CDR3 reads TGTGCCAGCAAGAGGGGTAGCACTGAAGCTTTCTTT. Protein product: CASKRGSTEAFF.

The V and J genes are TRBV2 and TRBJ1-1; TRBD1 might be the D (5 bases). Trimming shortened V by 3 bases and J by 2 bases, and 16 bases separated the two germline ends. The length of the CDR3 is 16 residues. From germline, CDR1 is SNHLY and CDR2 FYNNEI. CDR3: CASSEGPAGINTEAFF. DNA for the CDR3: TGTGCCAGCAGTGAGGGGCCCGCAGGGATCAACACTGAAGCTTTCTTT.

V usage is TRBV7-9 and J usage is TRBJ2-6, with a weak D call TRBD2 (5 bases). Germline values: CDR1 SEHNR, CDR2 FQNEAQ (reference sequence). The CDR3 contains 15 residues. Trimming took 5 bases from V and 7 from J, leaving 15 bases between them. The CDR3 nucleotides read TGTGCCAGCAGCCCCCTTTTGAGGGCTGCCAACGTCCTGACTTTC. Translation gives CASSPLLRAANVLTF.

The J gene is TRBJ2-7, the V gene TRBV6-1; unclear D gene. CDR1 is MNHNS, CDR2 SASEGT, per germline. This CDR3 is built from 16 residues. V dropped 3 bases and J dropped 1 base, with 16 bases sitting between them. Here the CDR3 reads CASSDALKTGSYEQYF. The CDR3 DNA reads TGTGCCAGCAGTGATGCCTTGAAGACCGGTTCCTACGAGCAGTACTTC.

J is TRBJ2-1 and V is TRBV19, with 10 bases lining up with TRBD2. CDR3 length: 12 residues. The germline V gene encodes CDR1 LNHDA and CDR2 SQIVND (reference sequence). V dropped 7 bases and J dropped 8; count of bases not matched to a gene: 2. The CDR3 DNA follows: TGTGCCAGTACTAGCGGGAGTTATGAGCAGTTCTTC. It specifies CASTSGSYEQFF. Full variable domain (remainder filled in from reference TRBV19 and TRBJ2-1): DGGITQSPKYLFRKEGQNVTLSCEQNLNHDAMYWYRQDPGQGLRLIYYSQIVNDFQKGDIAEGYSVSREKKESFPLTVTSAQKNPTAFYLCASTSGSYEQFFGPGTRLTVL.

The rearrangement links TRBV19 to TRBJ2-7; no reliable D call. V was trimmed by 3 bases and J by 6 bases, leaving 6 bases between them. The CDR3 runs 11 residues. Looked up from germline, CDR1 is LNHDA and CDR2 is SQIVND (reference sequence). In DNA, the CDR3 is TGTGCCAGTAGTATTGGTGGCGAGCAGTACTTC. It yields the protein CASSIGGEQYF. Full variable domain (remainder filled in from reference TRBV19 and TRBJ2-7): DGGITQSPKYLFRKEGQNVTLSCEQNLNHDAMYWYRQDPGQGLRLIYYSQIVNDFQKGDIAEGYSVSREKKESFPLTVTSAQKNPTAFYLCASSIGGEQYFGPGTRLTVT.

CDR3 DNA sequence: TGTGCCAGCAGCTTAAGTGGGAGCGGCTACGAGCAGTACTTC. The encoded protein is CASSLSGSGYEQYF. The V gene is TRBV7-3, the J gene TRBJ2-7; weak D call: TRBD2 (5 bases). Germline-derived CDR1 and CDR2 are SGHTA and FQGTGA. Trimming took off 1 base at V and 3 bases at J, with 10 bases between the two ends. This CDR3 is 14 amino acids long.

The chain combines TRBV6-5 with TRBJ1-5; the D is unclear. The CDR3 totals 13 residues. Looked up from germline, CDR1 is MNHEY and CDR2 is SVGAGI. V lost 6 bases and J lost 7, with 13 bases in between. The CDR3 spells CASSPTSKQPQHF. The CDR3 coding sequence is TGTGCCAGCAGCCCGACATCGAAACAGCCCCAGCATTTT.

V gene TRBV6-5 combines with J gene TRBJ1-2; D uncertain. The germline V gene has CDR1 MNHEY and CDR2 SVGAGI. V was pared by 6 bases and J by 1 base, with 12 bases between. The CDR3 sequence is 14 residues long. CDR3 sequence (DNA): TGTGCCAGCAGGTACCTCGACCATAACTATGGCTACACCTTC. Amino acids: CASRYLDHNYGYTF.

This clone was observed once. The chain is built from TRBV7-9 and TRBJ2-7; D gene unclear. CDR1 and CDR2 from the germline V gene are SEHNR and FQNEAQ (reference sequence). The CDR3 is 13 residues long. The germline V and J ends were trimmed by 5 bases and 4 bases, with 12 bases remaining between them. CDR3 DNA: TGTGCCAGCAGCGGCAGTAACCCGTACGAGCAGTACTTC. This sequence encodes CASSGSNPYEQYF.

V gene TRBV18 combines with J gene TRBJ2-7; no firm D call. This CDR3 comprises 13 residues. Trimming removed 3 bases from V and 2 bases from J, with 8 bases in between. Germline CDR1 reads KGHSH; CDR2 reads LQKENI. The CDR3 sequence: CASSPTDAYEQYF. The CDR3, as DNA: TGTGCCAGCTCACCGACGGACGCCTACGAGCAGTACTTC.

The rearrangement links TRBV5-4 to TRBJ2-2; the D gene is possibly TRBD1 (6 bases). Germline V gene sequence: CDR1 SGHNT, CDR2 YYREEE (reference sequence). The CDR3 contains 15 residues. Deletions cut 0 bases from V and 5 bases from J, with 11 bases between. The CDR3: CASSLAAGVTGELFF. The CDR3 bases are TGTGCCAGCAGCTTGGCGGCAGGGGTTACCGGGGAGCTGTTTTTT. Complete variable domain (other parts from reference TRBV5-4 and TRBJ2-2): ETGVTQSPTHLIKTRGQQVTLRCSSQSGHNTVSWYQQALGQGPQFIFQYYREEENGRGNFPPRFSGLQFPNYSSELNVNALELDDSALYLCASSLAAGVTGELFFGEGSRLTVL.